Following are 3 T cell receptor beta chains from one sample sequenced in a study of blood T cell repertoires in COVID-19. Sequenced by immunoSEQ multiplex PCR; TCRdb stores in-frame clones only, minus some. This sample carries roughly 76,000 clones, about 69% of them seen once, and the ten largest clones take 20% to 25%. Material: peripheral blood. All receptors come from a man between 65 and 79 years old with acute or convalescent COVID-19.

The rearrangement uses TRBV3-1 (or the pseudogene TRBV3-2) and TRBJ1-1, with D unclear. In germline, CDR1 is LGHDT, CDR2 YNNKEL (reference sequence). The CDR3 is 12 amino acids. The V gene lost 1 base and the J gene lost 6 bases, with 6 bases spanning the gap. The CDR3 protein is CASSQGGPEAFF. CDR3 nucleotides: TGTGCCAGCAGCCAAGGAGGGCCTGAAGCTTTCTTT.

The chain carries TRBV27 and TRBJ2-1; D is possibly TRBD2 (5 bases). V shed 3 bases and J shed 1 base, with 13 bases lying between them. CDR1 and CDR2 from the germline V gene are MNHEY and SMNVEV (reference sequence). The CDR3 runs to 16 residues. The DNA for the CDR3 is TGTGCCAGCAGTTTGGTGGCGGGTGGTTCCTACAATGAGCAGTTCTTC. Translation gives CASSLVAGGSYNEQFF.

The sample holds a few counts of this clone. V is TRBV7-2 and J is TRBJ2-1, with 8 positions matching TRBD1. The CDR3 totals 15 residues. V gave up 5 bases and J gave up 4 bases; unmatched junction bases: 7. Germline lookup yields CDR1 SGHTA and CDR2 FQGNSA. The CDR3 sequence: CASSPWDRRYNEQFF. CDR3 coding DNA: TGTGCCAGCAGCCCCTGGGACAGGAGGTACAATGAGCAGTTCTTC.